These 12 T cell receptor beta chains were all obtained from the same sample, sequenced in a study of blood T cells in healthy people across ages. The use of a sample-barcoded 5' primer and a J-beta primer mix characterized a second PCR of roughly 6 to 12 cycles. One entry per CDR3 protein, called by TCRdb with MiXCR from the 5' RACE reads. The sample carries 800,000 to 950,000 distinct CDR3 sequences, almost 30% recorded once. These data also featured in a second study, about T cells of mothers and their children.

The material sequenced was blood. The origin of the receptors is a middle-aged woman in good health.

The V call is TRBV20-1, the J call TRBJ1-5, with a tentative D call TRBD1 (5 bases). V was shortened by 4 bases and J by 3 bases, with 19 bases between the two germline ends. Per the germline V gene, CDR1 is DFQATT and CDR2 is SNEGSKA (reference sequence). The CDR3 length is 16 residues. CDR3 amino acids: CSANPVPAGNNQPQHF. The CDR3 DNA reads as TGCAGTGCTAACCCCGTCCCGGCAGGGAACAATCAGCCCCAGCATTTT.

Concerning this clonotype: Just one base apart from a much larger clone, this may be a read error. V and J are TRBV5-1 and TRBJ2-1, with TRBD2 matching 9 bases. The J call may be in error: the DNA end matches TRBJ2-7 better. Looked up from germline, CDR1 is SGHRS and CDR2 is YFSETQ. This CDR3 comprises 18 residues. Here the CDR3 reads CASSSTILAGSSYNEQYF. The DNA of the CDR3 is TGCGCCAGCAGCTCGACCATCCTAGCGGGGAGCTCCTACAATGAGCAGTACTTC.

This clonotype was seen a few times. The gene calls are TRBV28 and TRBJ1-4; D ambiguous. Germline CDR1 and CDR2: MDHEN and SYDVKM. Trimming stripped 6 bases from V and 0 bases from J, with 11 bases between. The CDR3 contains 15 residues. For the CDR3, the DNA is TGTGCCAGCAGCGTCTGGGGAGCAACTAATGAAAAACTGTTTTTT. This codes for CASSVWGATNEKLFF.

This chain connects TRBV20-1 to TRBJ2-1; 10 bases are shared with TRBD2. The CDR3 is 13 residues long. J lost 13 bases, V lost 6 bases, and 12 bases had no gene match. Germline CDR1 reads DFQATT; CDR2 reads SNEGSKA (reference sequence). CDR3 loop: CSARLLAGETQFF. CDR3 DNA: TGCAGTGCGCGGCTGCTAGCGGGGGAGACCCAGTTCTTC.

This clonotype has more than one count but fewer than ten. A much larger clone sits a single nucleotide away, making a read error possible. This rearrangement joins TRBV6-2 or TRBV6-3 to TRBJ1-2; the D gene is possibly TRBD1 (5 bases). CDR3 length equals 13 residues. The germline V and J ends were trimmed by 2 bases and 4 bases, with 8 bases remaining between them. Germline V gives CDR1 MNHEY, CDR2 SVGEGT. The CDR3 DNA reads TGTGCCAGCAGTTACGCCGGGGCCTATGGCTACACCTTC. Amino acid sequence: CASSYAGAYGYTF.

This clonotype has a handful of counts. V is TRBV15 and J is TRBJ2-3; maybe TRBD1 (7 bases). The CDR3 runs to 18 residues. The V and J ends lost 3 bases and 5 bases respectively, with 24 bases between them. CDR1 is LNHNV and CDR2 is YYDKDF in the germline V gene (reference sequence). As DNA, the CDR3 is TGTGCCACCAGCAGCCCCCCAGGGGGGCGGGGAGCGCGAGATACGCAGTATTTT. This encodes CATSSPPGGRGARDTQYF.

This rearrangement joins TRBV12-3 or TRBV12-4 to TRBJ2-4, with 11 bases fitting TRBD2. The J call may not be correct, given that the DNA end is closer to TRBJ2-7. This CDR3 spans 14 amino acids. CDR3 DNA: TGTGCCAGCAGACTAGCGGGAGCGGGGGGCGAGCAGTACTTC. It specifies CASRLAGAGGEQYF.

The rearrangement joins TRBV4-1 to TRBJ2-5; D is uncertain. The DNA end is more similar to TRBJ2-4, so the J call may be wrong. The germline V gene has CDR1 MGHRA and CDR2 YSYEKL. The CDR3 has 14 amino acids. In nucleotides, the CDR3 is TGCGCCAGCAGCCAAGATTCAGGTGAAGACATTCAGTACTTC. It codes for CASSQDSGEDIQYF.

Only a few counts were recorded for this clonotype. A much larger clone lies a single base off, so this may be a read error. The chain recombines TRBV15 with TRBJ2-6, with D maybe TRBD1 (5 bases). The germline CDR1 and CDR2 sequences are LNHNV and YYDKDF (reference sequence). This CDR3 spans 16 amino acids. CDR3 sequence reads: CATSRDRRAGANVRTF. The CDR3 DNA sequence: TGTGCCACCAGCAGAGATCGGAGAGCTGGGGCCAACGTCCGGACTTTC. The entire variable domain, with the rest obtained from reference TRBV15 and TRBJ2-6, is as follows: DAMVIQNPRYQVTQFGKPVTLSCSQTLNHNVMYWYQQKSSQAPKLLFHYYDKDFNNEADTPDNFQSRRPNTSFCFLDIRSPGLGDTAMYLCATSRDRRAGANVRTFGAGSRLTVL.

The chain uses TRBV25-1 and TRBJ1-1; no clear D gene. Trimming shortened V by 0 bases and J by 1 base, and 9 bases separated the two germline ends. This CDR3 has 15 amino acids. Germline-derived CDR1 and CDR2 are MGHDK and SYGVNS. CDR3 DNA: TGTGCCAGCAGTGAATACCGGGGTAGGAACACTGAAGCTTTCTTT. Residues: CASSEYRGRNTEAFF.

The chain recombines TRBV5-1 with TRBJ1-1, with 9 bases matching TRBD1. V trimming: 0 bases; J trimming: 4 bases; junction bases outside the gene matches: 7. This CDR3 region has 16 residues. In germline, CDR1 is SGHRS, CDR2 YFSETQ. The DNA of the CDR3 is TGCGCCAGCAGCTTGGAGGGACAGGGATTAGGCACTGAAGCTTTCTTT. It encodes CASSLEGQGLGTEAFF. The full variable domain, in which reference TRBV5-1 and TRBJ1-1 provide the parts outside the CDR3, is KAGVTQTPRYLIKTRGQQVTLSCSPISGHRSVSWYQQTPGQGLQFLFEYFSETQRNKGNFPGRFSGRQFSNSRSEMNVSTLELGDSALYLCASSLEGQGLGTEAFFGQGTRLTVV.

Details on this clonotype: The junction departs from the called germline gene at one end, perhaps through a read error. CDR3 DNA: TGCGCCAGCAGTCGAAGGACTAGCGGGGTCTACAATGAGCAGTTCTTC. Residues: CASSRRTSGVYNEQFF. J is TRBJ2-1 and V is TRBV12-3 or TRBV12-4, with 12 bases aligning to TRBD2. The CDR3 length is 16 residues.